Below, 7 T cell receptor beta chains from the same sample are listed, as sequenced in a study of T cells in Graves' hyperthyroidism and ophthalmopathy. RNA transcripts were the template for amplifying TCR beta CDR3 regions. The HTBI primer set was used in a first-round RT-PCR of the TCR CDR3. One entry per CDR3 protein, called by TCRdb with MiXCR from the multiplex PCR reads. The table records under 750,000 distinct CDR3 sequences, around 20% of them present only once. Sequenced sample: blood. The source is a woman aged 45 to 65 with Graves' hyperthyroidism that later progressed to Graves' ophthalmopathy.

The rearrangement uses TRBV5-1 and TRBJ1-2; D gene unclear. The germline V and J ends were trimmed by 1 base and 4 bases, with 11 bases remaining between them. The CDR3 length is 14 residues. Germline CDR1 reads SGHRS; CDR2 reads YFSETQ. The CDR3 loop reads CASSLPAPGYGYTF. For the CDR3, the DNA is TGCGCCAGCAGCTTGCCGGCACCCGGCTATGGCTACACCTTC.

The chain has TRBV7-9 and TRBJ2-4; D is unclear. Trimming cost V 3 bases and J 3 bases, with 15 bases left between them. Germline lookup yields CDR1 SEHNR and CDR2 FQNEAQ (reference sequence). CDR3 length equals 16 residues. The CDR3 DNA follows: TGTGCCAGCAGCTTGATAGGCCTTTGGGGCAAAAACATTCAGTACTTC. Translating gives CASSLIGLWGKNIQYF.

This clonotype was seen ten or more times. The chain uses TRBV5-6 and TRBJ1-1; 9 nucleotides agree with TRBD1. This CDR3 spans 15 amino acids. Unmatched junction bases numbered 7, after V lost 7 bases and J lost 0 bases. The germline V gene has CDR1 SGHDT and CDR2 YYEEEE. The CDR3 DNA follows: TGTGCCAGCGGGACAGGGCCTTCTATGAACACTGAAGCTTTCTTT. It yields the protein CASGTGPSMNTEAFF. The whole variable domain, filled in from reference TRBV5-6 and TRBJ1-1, reads DAGVTQSPTHLIKTRGQQVTLRCSPKSGHDTVSWYQQALGQGPQFIFQYYEEEERQRGNFPDRFSGHQFPNYSSELNVNALLLGDSALYLCASGTGPSMNTEAFFGQGTRLTVV.

This clonotype was counted between two and nine times. The chain carries TRBV3-1 and TRBJ1-2; 8 bases agree with TRBD1. In germline, CDR1 is LGHDT, CDR2 YNNKEL (reference sequence). V shed 5 bases and J 6 bases; nucleotides not matched to a gene: 14. The CDR3 totals 16 residues. In DNA, the CDR3 is TGTGCCAGCAGCAAAATCCTGCAGGGGGCTTGGGATGGCTACACCTTC. Protein product: CASSKILQGAWDGYTF.

The genes are TRBV15 and TRBJ2-3; possible D gene TRBD1, 6 bases. The V end was cut by 5 bases, the J end by 3 bases, with 15 bases between. Germline V gives CDR1 LNHNV, CDR2 YYDKDF (reference sequence). The CDR3 has 15 residues. The CDR3 sequence: CATSLGHFRTDTQYF. In DNA form, the CDR3 reads TGTGCCACCAGCTTGGGACATTTTAGGACAGATACGCAGTATTTT.

This chain connects TRBV27 to TRBJ1-1, with TRBD1 matching over 7 bases. CDR3 length: 14 residues. Germline loops: CDR1 MNHEY, CDR2 SMNVEV (reference sequence). Trimming removed 5 bases from V and 1 base from J; junction bases left unmatched: 4. In DNA, the CDR3 is TGTGCCAGCAGTCGACAGGGAAAGAACACTGAAGCTTTCTTT. Encoded protein: CASSRQGKNTEAFF.

The chain is built from TRBV2 and TRBJ1-3, with D uncertain. This CDR3 is 13 amino acids long. With 8 bases removed from V and 0 bases from J, the gap between germline ends came to 8 bases. Per germline, CDR1 SNHLY and CDR2 FYNNEI. The CDR3 is CASRADSGNTIYF. In nucleotides, the CDR3 is TGTGCCAGCCGGGCAGACTCTGGAAACACCATATATTTT.